This T cell receptor beta chain was identified in a study of blood T cell repertoires in COVID-19. Study-level background: Acute-phase and convalescent COVID-19 samples originated in the United States, Italy and Spain. PBMCs, B-cell-depleted T cells, or T cells were the source of the cDNA or gDNA that made up the material.

Authors' data handling: Estimated nucleated cell counts came from reference gene primer amplification. Profiling relied on immunoSEQ multiplex PCR, and the TCRdb table lists in-frame clones only, not all of them. The DNA gave D and trimming, while V, J and clone size come from that table. The table includes 95,000 to 110,000 clones, roughly 90% detected once. This clonotype was obtained from a woman aged 55 to 70 with acute or convalescent COVID-19. Specimen: peripheral blood.

The CDR3 DNA is TGTGCCAGCAGTTCCGGGAGTTCGAGCATGGATGAGCAGTTCTTC. Translation: CASSSGSSSMDEQFF. This rearrangement joins TRBV28 to TRBJ2-1; a weak D match, TRBD2 (6 bases). The CDR3 has 15 residues. Trimming took 4 bases from V and 8 from J, leaving 18 bases between them. Germline values: CDR1 MDHEN, CDR2 SYDVKM.